The source of this T cell receptor (beta chain) is a study of shared clonotypes between healthy human individuals (dated by TCRdb to 2018 to 2021). In the study overall: Three men and a couple of women, aged 18 to 49 years, made up the cohort. To estimate repertoire size and how much clonotypes are shared between individuals, the study performed deep sequencing of blood TCR repertoires from five healthy adults. Between about 0.85 and 10 billion PBMCs per donor were obtained by leukapheresis. For each donor, CD4 naive and CD4 memory were each run on three plates, CD8 naive on two plates, and CD8 memory on one plate. To increase sequencing depth and limit assay-specific biases, different laboratories used diverse techniques to prepare libraries and sequence TCR repertoires.

Points on this clone: It lacks a known antigen. The sample holds no much larger clone one base away, and base qualities are not on file.

Sequences MNHEY (CDR1) and SMNVEV (CDR2) are obtained from the germline V gene (reference sequence). Spanning cysteine to phenylalanine, the CDR3 consists of 15 amino acids. Just the 45-base CDR3 DNA is kept, in frame starting at base 1. Trimming takes 1 base from V and 7 bases from J, and the germline ends sit 16 bases apart. Healthy HIV-negative adults with no recently reported acute infections or vaccinations were included as donors. All donors were Caucasian adults living in Nashville, Tennessee, USA. Magnetic negative selection was used to enrich CD4+ T cells, after which naive cells were positively selected on CD45RA and the negative fraction became the memory subset. Blood was obtained by leukapheresis, after which PBMCs were separated by Ficoll-Histopaque density gradient centrifugation and cryopreserved in liquid nitrogen vapor phase. Analytical flow cytometry was used to check the purity and quantity of each magnetically sorted T cell population. Genomic DNA was isolated from every sorted fraction and measured by UV absorbance on a Nanodrop 2000c.

TCR CDR3 regions were amplified from genomic DNA by multiplex PCR using the deep immunoSEQ assay. Extracted genomic DNA from each cell subset was spread evenly across all wells of several immunoSEQ 96-well plates, with each plate serving as a replicate. For sorted subsets, 150 to 250 ng of genomic DNA, equivalent to roughly 33,000 T cell genomes, went into each replicate PCR. Purified libraries were quantified with a Qubit 3.0 fluorometer, sized on a Bioanalyzer 2100, and re-quantified with the KAPA Library Quantification kit. Every immunoSEQ 96-well plate was sequenced on a separate single-read 150-cycle Illumina NextSeq 550 flow cell. For the original study's pipeline: Because the immunoSEQ output included only junctional sequences and no quality scores, the filtering could not be the same as the filtering used for full-length reads. To assign V/J genes and CDR3, sequences were annotated against IMGT germline references using PyIR, a Python wrapper for IgBLAST v1.9. Reads were filtered out if the reads had weak V/J assignments (E-value above 1e-6), no CDR3, stop codons, out-of-frame junctions, or ambiguous translated residues. V3J clonotypes were defined as sequences sharing the same inferred V gene, J gene, and CDR3 amino acid sequence. The percentage overlap between two repertoires was calculated by dividing the number of shared unique clonotypes by the size of the smaller repertoire. RTK rarefaction, the Chao1 estimator, and Recon v2.1 estimates of unobserved clonotypes were used to assess repertoire richness. Generation probabilities for all TCRbeta clonotypes obtained by the gDNA method from a few donors were computed using OLGA. What TCRdb holds here is the immuneACCESS table cut down to in-frame rearrangements. Part of the clones is not present; checked against another copy, under half of the missing clones reflect an unresolved V gene, and the others are unexplained. Clone size and the V and J calls come from that table; the DNA yielded D and trimming. This sample is represented by 1,500,000 or so clones; roughly 96% of them were singletons. More than 0.9% of the sample comes from the top ten.

General findings and caveats noted by the study authors: Sharing across a few donors was observed for about 5% of naive CD4, 3.5% of naive CD8, roughly 2.3% of memory CD4, and around 0.4% of memory CD8 clonotypes. Even with the large sequencing depth, rarefaction of the sorted-subset datasets indicated that sequencing was incomplete. Sampling was limited to blood, and TCR repertoires in tissue likely differ from TCR repertoires in blood. Compared with non-shared clonotypes, the clonotypes found in all four sorted-subset donors had higher generation probabilities. Pairwise subsampling led to the expectation that sequencing depth would affect the degree of clonotype sharing among donors. Naive subsets generally had larger estimated clonotype richness than memory subsets. Because the study included a small number of donors, the genetic and exposure-history diversity represented was limited.

Rearrangement joined TRBV27 to TRBJ1-2; the D region possibly corresponds to TRBD1 (6 bases align). This TCR was recovered from a man aged 30 to 39 in good health. Sequencing used naive CD4+ T cells sorted from blood. The cell subset or site label of this sample denotes: CD45RA+ positively selected. CDR3 reads: CASSLFSGALRGYTF. The sequenced DNA is TGTGCCAGCAGTTTATTCTCAGGGGCATTACGTGGCTACACCTTC.